The 4 T cell receptor beta chains below come from one sample, sequenced in a study of vaccination effects on CD4 cells after COVID-19. Using viral peptide pools, the ViraFEST assay grew out antigen-specific CD4+ T cells prior to sequencing. Scientists isolated CD4+ T cells after a roughly 10-day culture period ended. As their vaccination, participants received two doses of either BNT162b2 or mRNA-1273. These receptors' targets are unknown. Generated by immunoSEQ multiplex PCR, the TCRdb table keeps only in-frame clones and is missing some. The profile shows tens of thousands of clones, under 85% of them singletons. Material: CD4+ T cells from PBMCs cultured with HCoV-OC43 spike peptides, obtained after COVID-19 vaccination. The subset: HCoV-OC43 spike overlapping peptide pool stimulation. Receptor source: a human donor who received a COVID-19 vaccine.

The chain combines TRBV7-8 with TRBJ1-5, with 7 nucleotides matching TRBD1. The CDR3 contains 15 residues. Germline V lookup: CDR1 SGHVS, CDR2 FQNEAQ. V was clipped by 6 bases and J by 1 base; unmatched bases: 6. CDR3 loop: CASSLTGRSNQPQHF. For the CDR3, the DNA is TGTGCCAGCAGTCTGACAGGGAGAAGCAATCAGCCCCAGCATTTT.

This chain uses TRBV18 with TRBJ1-2, with D unclear. Looked up from germline, CDR1 is KGHSH and CDR2 is LQKENI. V was cut by 0 bases and J by 0 bases, with 2 bases left in between. This CDR3 has 13 amino acids. The CDR3 nucleotides are TGTGCCAGCTCACCACCAGCTAACTATGGCTACACCTTC. Translating gives CASSPPANYGYTF.

The chain has TRBV20-1 and TRBJ2-1; D call uncertain. This CDR3 spans 11 amino acids. V lost 2 bases, J lost 3 bases, and 2 bases lay in between. CDR1 DFQATT and CDR2 SNEGSKA come from the germline V gene (reference sequence). CDR3 protein: CSARLYNEQFF. DNA of the CDR3: TGCAGTGCTAGACTCTACAATGAGCAGTTCTTC.

The rearrangement uses TRBV13 and TRBJ2-2; D unclear. With 1 base removed from V and 3 bases from J, the gap between germline ends came to 9 bases. The CDR3 extends over 15 amino acids. CDR1 is PRHDT and CDR2 is FYEKMQ in the germline V gene (reference sequence). The CDR3 here is CASSLARLDTGELFF. The CDR3 DNA sequence: TGTGCCAGCAGCTTAGCTCGGCTGGACACCGGGGAGCTGTTTTTT.